Below, 14 T cell receptor beta chains from the same sample are listed, as sequenced in a study of regulatory T cells in long-lasting Graves disease. CDR3-region Arm-PCR and iRepertoire HTBI primers produced the TCR beta libraries. TCRdb fed the multiplex PCR reads into MiXCR, producing one record per CDR3 protein. This sample carries some 280,000 distinct CDR3 sequences, roughly 21% of them seen once, and the ten largest clones take roughly three fifths. Time point defined: persistent/refractory GD, antithyroid drugs over 5 years with positive TRAb. Extracted RNA from PBMCs served as the source of the TCR library. Here the sequenced sample was peripheral blood mononuclear cells (PBMCs), taken when the disease was refractory, from a patient treated with antithyroid drugs. Receptors originate from a female donor with Graves disease.

Points on this clonotype: A much larger clonotype is one base distant, so this may be a read error. This rearrangement joins TRBV6-1 to TRBJ2-7; 9 nucleotides match TRBD2. CDR3 size: 15 residues. Looked up from germline, CDR1 is MNHNS and CDR2 is SASEGT. The V gene end was trimmed by 5 bases and the J gene end by 5 bases; junction bases not matched to a gene: 10. The CDR3 is CASSKLTSGGHEQYF. CDR3 coding DNA: TGTGCCAGCAGTAAATTGACTAGCGGAGGGCACGAGCAGTACTTC.

This clonotype occurred once. The CDR3 loop is CSVERRKSNTEAFF. As DNA, the CDR3 is TGCAGCGTTGAAAGGCGTAAGTCGAACACTGAAGCTTTCTTT. This chain joins TRBV29-1 and TRBJ1-1; no clear D gene. This CDR3 comprises 14 residues. Germline V gene lookup returns CDR1 SQVTM and CDR2 ANQGSEA. V lost 2 bases to trimming and J lost 1 base, with 11 bases between them.

The table lists this clonotype with many counts. The chain combines TRBV28 with TRBJ2-7, with 11 bases aligning to TRBD2. The length of the CDR3 is 16 residues. With V trimmed by 4 bases and J by 2 bases, 7 bases remained unmatched. Germline V gene sequence: CDR1 MDHEN, CDR2 SYDVKM. CDR3 nucleotides: TGTGCCAGCAGTTCTAGCGGGAGGATAATCCCCTACGAGCAGTACTTC. This encodes CASSSSGRIIPYEQYF.

The chain recombines TRBV28 with TRBJ2-7; 8 bases match TRBD2. CDR3 length: 14 amino acids. V gave up 5 bases and J gave up 5 bases; unmatched junction bases: 8. Germline loops: CDR1 MDHEN, CDR2 SYDVKM. The CDR3 bases are TGTGCCAGCAGTCGAGGACTAGCCCCCCACGAGCAGTACTTC. Translated: CASSRGLAPHEQYF.

J is TRBJ2-5 and V is TRBV12-3 or TRBV12-4; D gene uncertain. V lost 7 bases, J lost 2 bases, and 14 bases lay in between. This CDR3 spans 14 amino acids. The DNA for the CDR3 is TGTGCCAGCACACCGGCCCTAACGCAAGAGACCCAGTACTTC. Translated: CASTPALTQETQYF.

This clonotype was seen more than once but under ten times. The rearrangement uses TRBV4-1 and TRBJ1-2, with 8 bases that match TRBD1. This CDR3 comprises 17 residues. CDR1 and CDR2 (germline): MGHRA, YSYEKL. The V gene end was trimmed by 0 bases and the J gene end by 1 base; junction bases not matched to a gene: 7. CDR3 in amino acids: CASSQDDRGTVNYGYTF. The CDR3 bases are TGCGCCAGCAGCCAAGACGACAGGGGTACCGTTAACTATGGCTACACCTTC.

This clonotype has ten or more counts. CDR3 coding DNA: TGTGCCAGCAGTTTTAGGGGAAATTCACCCCTCCACTTT. This sequence encodes CASSFRGNSPLHF. The chain recombines TRBV3-1 with TRBJ1-6; TRBD1 might be the D (5 bases). Germline CDR1 and CDR2: LGHDT and YNNKEL (reference sequence). The CDR3 has 13 residues. Deletions cut 6 bases from V and 7 bases from J, with 10 bases between. The variable domain in full, with the rest retrieved from reference TRBV3-1 and TRBJ1-6, is DTAVSQTPKYLVTQMGNDKSIKCEQNLGHDTMYWYKQDSKKFLKIMFSYNNKELIINETVPNRFSPKSPDKAHLNLHINSLELGDSAVYFCASSFRGNSPLHFGNGTRLTVT.

Many counts were recorded for this clonotype. The chain employs TRBV6-1 and TRBJ2-2; TRBD1 aligns across 7 bases. Germline-derived CDR1 and CDR2 are MNHNS and SASEGT. V was clipped by 2 bases and J by 5 bases; unmatched bases: 17. The CDR3 sequence is 19 residues long. DNA for the CDR3: TGTGCCAGCAGTGAATTCACCCCAACGACAGGGATTTGGACCGGGGAGCTGTTTTTT. This codes for CASSEFTPTTGIWTGELFF.

The chain recombines TRBV6-2 or TRBV6-3 with TRBJ1-1; tentative D call: TRBD1 (6 bases). The germline V gene encodes CDR1 MNHEY and CDR2 SVGEGT. The V end was cut by 11 bases, the J end by 10 bases, with 23 bases between. This CDR3 is 13 amino acids long. The CDR3 loop reads CAARDTARVGAFF. CDR3 nucleotides: TGTGCCGCCCGGGACACCGCCCGAGTCGGAGCTTTCTTT.

The sample holds a few counts of this clonotype. V and J are TRBV19 and TRBJ1-5; D is unclear. From germline, CDR1 is LNHDA and CDR2 SQIVND (reference sequence). This CDR3 spans 13 amino acids. Trimming took 3 bases from V and 7 from J, leaving 10 bases between them. The CDR3 is CASSMPQTQPQHF. CDR3 nucleotide sequence: TGTGCCAGTAGTATGCCCCAGACCCAGCCCCAGCATTTT.

This chain joins TRBV6-2 or TRBV6-3 and TRBJ2-7; D is perhaps TRBD2 (5 bases). Trimming shortened V by 0 bases and J by 0 bases, and 9 bases separated the two germline ends. The CDR3 runs 15 residues. Looked up from germline, CDR1 is MNHEY and CDR2 is SVGEGT. DNA of the CDR3: TGTGCCAGCAGTTACTCGGACTCCATCTCCTACGAGCAGTACTTC. Its protein product is CASSYSDSISYEQYF.

A remark on this clonotype: Given a much more abundant clone one base away, this may be a read error. This chain links TRBV6-2 or TRBV6-3 with TRBJ2-7; D is possibly TRBD1 (5 bases). CDR1 MNHEY and CDR2 SVGEGT come from the germline V gene. V lost 5 bases, J lost 3 bases, and 14 bases lay in between. This CDR3 has 14 amino acids. CDR3 bases: TGTGCCAGCAGTGGTCCAGGGTCGCGCTACGAGCAGTACTTC. Amino acids: CASSGPGSRYEQYF.

This clonotype was detected once. The CDR3, as DNA: TGCAGCGTTGAACAAGACCGGGACGGACTTAACTATGGCTACACCTTC. Translation gives CSVEQDRDGLNYGYTF. The rearrangement joins TRBV29-1 to TRBJ1-2; maybe TRBD1 (5 bases). CDR3 length equals 16 residues. Germline V CDR1 and CDR2: SQVTM, ANQGSEA. V lost 2 bases, J lost 1 base, and 17 bases lay in between.

As to this clonotype: The junction shows a germline mismatch at one end, possibly a read error. The chain employs TRBV27 and TRBJ2-2, with D perhaps being TRBD1 or TRBD2 (5 bases each). The CDR3 spans 15 residues. The germline gives CDR1 MNHEY, CDR2 SMNVEV (reference sequence). The CDR3 sequence is CASSSGTPNTEELFF. DNA for the CDR3: TGTGCCAGCAGCTCCGGGACCCCGAACACCGAGGAGCTGTTTTTT.